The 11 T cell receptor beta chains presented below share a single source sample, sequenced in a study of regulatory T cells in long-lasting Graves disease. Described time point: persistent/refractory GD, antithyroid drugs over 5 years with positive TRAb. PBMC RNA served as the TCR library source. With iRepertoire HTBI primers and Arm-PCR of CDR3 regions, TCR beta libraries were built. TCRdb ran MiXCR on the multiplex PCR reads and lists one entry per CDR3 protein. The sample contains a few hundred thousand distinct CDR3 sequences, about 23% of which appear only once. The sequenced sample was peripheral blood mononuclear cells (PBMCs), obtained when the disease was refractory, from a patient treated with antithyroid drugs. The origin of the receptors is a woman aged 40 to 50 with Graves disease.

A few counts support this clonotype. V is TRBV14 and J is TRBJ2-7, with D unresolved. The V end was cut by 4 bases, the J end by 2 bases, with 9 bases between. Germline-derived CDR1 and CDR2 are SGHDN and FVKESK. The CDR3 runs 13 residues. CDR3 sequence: CASSRGRTYEQYF. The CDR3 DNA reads TGTGCCAGCAGCCGCGGCAGAACCTACGAGCAGTACTTC.

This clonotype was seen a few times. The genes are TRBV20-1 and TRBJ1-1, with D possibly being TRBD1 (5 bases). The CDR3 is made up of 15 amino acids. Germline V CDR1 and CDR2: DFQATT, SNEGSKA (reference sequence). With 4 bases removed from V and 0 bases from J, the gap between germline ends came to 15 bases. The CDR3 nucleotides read TGCAGTGCTACCGGACACTCGATCATGAACACTGAAGCTTTCTTT. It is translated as CSATGHSIMNTEAFF.

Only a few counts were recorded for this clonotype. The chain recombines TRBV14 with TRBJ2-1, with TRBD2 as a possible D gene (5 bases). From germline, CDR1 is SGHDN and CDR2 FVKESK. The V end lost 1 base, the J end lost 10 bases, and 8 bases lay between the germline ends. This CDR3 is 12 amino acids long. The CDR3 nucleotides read TGTGCCAGCAGCCAAGTCGGGATCGAGCAGTTCTTC. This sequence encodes CASSQVGIEQFF.

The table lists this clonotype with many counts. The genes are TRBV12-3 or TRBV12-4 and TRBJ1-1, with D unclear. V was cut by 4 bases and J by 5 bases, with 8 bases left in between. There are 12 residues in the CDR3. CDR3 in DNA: TGTGCCAGCAGTTCTTCCGGGACTGAAGCTTTCTTT. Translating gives CASSSSGTEAFF.

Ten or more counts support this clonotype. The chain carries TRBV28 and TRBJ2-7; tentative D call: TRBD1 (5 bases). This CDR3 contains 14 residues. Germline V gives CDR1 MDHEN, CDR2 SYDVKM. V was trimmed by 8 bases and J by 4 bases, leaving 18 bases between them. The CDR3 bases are TGTGCCAGCCGCCCCTCGGACAAGACTTACGAGCAGTACTTC. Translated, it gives CASRPSDKTYEQYF.

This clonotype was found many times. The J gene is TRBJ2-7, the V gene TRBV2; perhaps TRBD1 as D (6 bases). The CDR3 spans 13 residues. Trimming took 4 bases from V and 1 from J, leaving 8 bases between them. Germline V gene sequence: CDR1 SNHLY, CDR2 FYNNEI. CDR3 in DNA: TGTGCCAGCAGTGGGGGGCCTTCCTACGAGCAGTACTTC. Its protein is CASSGGPSYEQYF.

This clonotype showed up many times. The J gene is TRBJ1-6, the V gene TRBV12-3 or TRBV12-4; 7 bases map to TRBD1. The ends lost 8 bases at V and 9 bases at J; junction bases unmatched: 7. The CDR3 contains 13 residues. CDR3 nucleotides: TGTGCCAGCCAGACAGGGCAAGGTTCACCCCTCCACTTT. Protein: CASQTGQGSPLHF.

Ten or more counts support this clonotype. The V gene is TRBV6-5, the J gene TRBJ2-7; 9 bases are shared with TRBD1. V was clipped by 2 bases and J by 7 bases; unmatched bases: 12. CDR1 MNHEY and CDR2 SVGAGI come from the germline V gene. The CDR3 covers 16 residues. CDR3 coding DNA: TGTGCCAGCAGTTACACCTGGACAGGGGACCCAATAGAGCAGTACTTC. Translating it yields CASSYTWTGDPIEQYF.

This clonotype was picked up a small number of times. The CDR3 region is CASFPGRQQETQYF. The CDR3 coding sequence is TGTGCCAGCTTCCCGGGACGGCAACAAGAGACCCAGTACTTC. V is TRBV18 and J is TRBJ2-5; D assignment may be TRBD1 or TRBD2 (5 bases each). The V end was cut by 7 bases, the J end by 2 bases, with 14 bases between. Germline CDR1 reads KGHSH; CDR2 reads LQKENI. The CDR3 totals 14 residues.

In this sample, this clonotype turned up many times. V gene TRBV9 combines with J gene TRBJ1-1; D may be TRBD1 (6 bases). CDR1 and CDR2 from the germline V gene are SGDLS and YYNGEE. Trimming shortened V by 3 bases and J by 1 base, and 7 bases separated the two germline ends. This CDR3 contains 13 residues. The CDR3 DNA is TGTGCCAGCAGCGCACAGGGGAACACTGAAGCTTTCTTT. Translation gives CASSAQGNTEAFF.

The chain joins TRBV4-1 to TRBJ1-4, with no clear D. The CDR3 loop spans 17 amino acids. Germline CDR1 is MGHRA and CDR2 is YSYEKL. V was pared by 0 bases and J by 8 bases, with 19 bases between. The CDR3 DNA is TGCGCCAGCAGCCAAGATTCGGTTGGGAGAATAAAAGAAAAACTGTTTTTT. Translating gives CASSQDSVGRIKEKLFF.